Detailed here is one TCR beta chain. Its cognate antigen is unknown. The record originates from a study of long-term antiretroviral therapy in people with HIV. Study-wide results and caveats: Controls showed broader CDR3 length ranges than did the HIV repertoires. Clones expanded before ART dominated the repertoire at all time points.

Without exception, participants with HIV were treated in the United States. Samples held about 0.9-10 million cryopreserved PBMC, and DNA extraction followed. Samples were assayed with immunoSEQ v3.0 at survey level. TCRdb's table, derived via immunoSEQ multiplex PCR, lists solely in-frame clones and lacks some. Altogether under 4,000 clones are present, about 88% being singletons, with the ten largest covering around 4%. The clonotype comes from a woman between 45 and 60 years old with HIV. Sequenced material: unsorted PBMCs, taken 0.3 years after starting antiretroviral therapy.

This chain's CDR3 is CASSPRLAGGVSETQYF. The CDR3 nucleotides read TGTGCCAGCAGCCCTCGACTAGCGGGGGGAGTTTCAGAGACCCAGTACTTC. V and J are TRBV11-2 and TRBJ2-5, with 13 positions matching TRBD2. This CDR3 is 17 amino acids long. Germline lookup yields CDR1 SGHAT and CDR2 FQNNGV. Germline trimming cut 5 bases from V and 4 bases from J; bases unmatched to any gene: 10.